The clone carrying this T cell receptor (beta chain) was recorded once. Assay: immunoSEQ multiplex PCR; the TCRdb copy retains only in-frame clones and omits some. The sample holds approximately 50,000 clones, roughly four fifths seen once. The ends were cut back, 1 base at V and 9 bases at J, with 10 bases in the middle. Per germline, CDR1 SGHVS and CDR2 FNYEAQ. This CDR3 is 13 amino acids long. The sample originates from a study of PD-L1 blockade in urothelial cancer. The overall study: Samples came from 3 weeks, at the second dose, and 6 weeks into treatment. Blood samples had a median of 141,255 T cells.

The time point denotes: pretreatment peripheral blood. The number of samples from each patient was between 1 and 8, taken pretreatment and on-treatment. The genes are TRBV7-6 and TRBJ2-1, with a weak D call TRBD2 (6 bases). Sequenced here: PBMCs, sampled around atezolizumab (anti-PD-L1) treatment. This receptor was obtained from a man between 65 and 79 years old with urothelial cancer. The CDR3 loop is CASSLGAGSEQFF. CDR3 DNA sequence: TGTGCCAGCAGCTTAGGAGCCGGGAGTGAGCAGTTCTTC.